This is a list of T cell receptor beta chains from one sample in a study of T cell responses to AZD1222 COVID-19 vaccine. TCRdb's table, derived via immunoSEQ multiplex PCR, lists solely in-frame clones and lacks some. The table records roughly 100,000 clones, around 92% of them present only once. The sample was peripheral blood, taken on day 0 of AZD1222 vaccination. The origin of the receptors is an adult in good health. The CDR3 runs from the conserved cysteine through the conserved F or W. D genes are given only for firm matches. Clone size, where shown, is once, few, many, or a class for clones that have expanded.

V gene	CDR3 length	J gene	clone size	D gene	CDR3 protein	CDR3 DNA
TRBV7-2	12	TRBJ2-1	-	-	CASTVVGTEQFF	TGTGCCAGCACCGTAGTCGGAACTGAGCAGTTCTTC
TRBV20-1	11	TRBJ1-4	once	-	CSAKTGEKLFF	TGCAGTGCTAAGACTGGTGAAAAACTGTTTTTT
TRBV7-3	15	TRBJ2-7	once	-	CASSLGPATSNEQYF	TGTGCCAGCAGCTTAGGGCCAGCGACCTCCAACGAGCAGTACTTC
TRBV10-2	13	TRBJ2-7	-	-	CASSEPSSYEQYF	TGCGCCAGCAGTGAACCGAGCTCCTACGAGCAGTACTTC
TRBV19	15	TRBJ1-6	-	-	CAKGAPSSYNSPLHF	TGTGCCAAAGGGGCACCAAGCTCCTATAATTCACCCCTCCACTTT
TRBV5-4	19	TRBJ2-1	few	TRBD2	CASSFKRSTSGSSYNEQFF	TGTGCCAGCAGCTTCAAACGATCGACTAGCGGTAGCTCCTACAATGAGCAGTTCTTC
TRBV12-3/TRBV12-4	12	TRBJ2-7	once	-	CASSFVEGEQYF	TGTGCCAGCAGTTTCGTGGAGGGCGAGCAGTACTTC
TRBV15	13	TRBJ2-5	-	-	CATSRDRQETQYF	TGTGCCACCAGCAGAGATCGGCAAGAGACCCAGTACTTC
TRBV6-5	15	TRBJ2-7	-	-	CASSYRGPPEYEQYF	TGTGCCAGCAGTTACCGGGGCCCCCCAGAGTACGAGCAGTACTTC
TRBV18	16	TRBJ1-1	-	-	CASSPNSAGKNTEAFF	TGTGCCAGCTCACCAAACAGTGCAGGGAAAAACACTGAAGCTTTCTTT
TRBV6-5	15	TRBJ1-1	-	-	CASSSRTALNTEAFF	TGTGCCAGCAGTTCTCGGACAGCCTTAAACACTGAAGCTTTCTTT
TRBV5-8	14	TRBJ1-2	-	-	CASSLRMGNYGYTF	TGTGCCAGCAGCTTACGAATGGGAAACTATGGCTACACCTTC
TRBV19	13	TRBJ1-2	once	-	CASSPPGDYGYTF	TGTGCCAGTAGTCCTCCGGGAGACTATGGCTACACCTTC
TRBV20-1	11	TRBJ1-1	once	-	CSARRNTEAFF	TGCAGTGCTAGAAGGAACACTGAAGCTTTCTTT
TRBV12-3/TRBV12-4	13	TRBJ2-7	-	-	CASSRDRLGEQYF	TGTGCCAGCAGTAGGGACCGGCTGGGGGAGCAGTACTTC
TRBV24-1	14	TRBJ1-6	-	-	CATSDPGHNSPLHF	TGTGCCACCAGTGATCCGGGGCATAATTCACCCCTCCACTTT
TRBV4-2	13	TRBJ2-7	-	-	CASSQDSGQQQYF	TGTGCCAGCAGCCAAGATTCCGGGCAACAGCAGTACTTC
TRBV21-1	14	TRBJ2-5	-	-	CASTRRSIQETQYF	TGTGCCAGCACCCGGAGGAGCATCCAAGAGACCCAGTACTTC
TRBV5-6	18	TRBJ2-7	once	-	CASSSWRVPSVYSYEQYF	TGTGCCAGCAGCTCCTGGCGGGTGCCGTCCGTATATTCCTACGAGCAGTACTTC
TRBV30	14	TRBJ2-1	-	-	CAWSVESIINEQFF	TGTGCCTGGAGTGTAGAAAGCATAATCAATGAGCAGTTCTTC
TRBV9	15	TRBJ1-2	few	-	CASSVGGPLNYGYTF	TGTGCCAGCAGCGTAGGGGGGCCCCTTAACTATGGCTACACCTTC
TRBV30	11	TRBJ2-1	-	-	CAWSWENEQFF	TGTGCCTGGAGTTGGGAGAATGAGCAGTTCTTC
TRBV11-2	14	TRBJ1-1	-	-	CASSLGEQRTEAFF	TGTGCCAGCAGCTTAGGTGAACAAAGGACTGAAGCTTTCTTT
TRBV19	15	TRBJ1-3	-	-	CASSISPSSGNTIYF	TGTGCCAGTAGTATTTCCCCAAGCTCTGGAAACACCATATATTTT
TRBV7-9	16	TRBJ2-5	-	-	CASSLGGPTAQKTQYF	TGTGCCAGCAGCTTAGGGGGGCCCACTGCCCAGAAGACCCAGTACTTC
TRBV4-3	15	TRBJ2-3	once	-	CASSQGWSRTDTQYF	TGCGCCAGCAGCCAAGGGTGGTCCCGCACAGATACGCAGTATTTT
TRBV7-9	14	TRBJ1-5	-	-	CASSLSLSNQPQHF	TGTGCCAGCAGCCTGTCCCTGAGCAATCAGCCCCAGCATTTT
TRBV29-1	12	TRBJ1-1	-	-	CSAGLLNTEAFF	TGCAGCGCTGGATTACTGAACACTGAAGCTTTCTTT
TRBV28	14	TRBJ2-1	-	TRBD1	CASEGASLTNEQFF	TGTGCCAGCGAGGGGGCATCTTTGACCAATGAGCAGTTCTTC
TRBV19	15	TRBJ1-6	-	-	CASTAILTGNSPLHF	TGTGCCAGTACCGCAATTTTAACAGGGAATTCACCCCTCCACTTT
TRBV30	13	TRBJ2-7	-	TRBD1	CAWSTTGTEEQYF	TGTGCCTGGAGTACGACAGGGACAGAGGAGCAGTACTTC
TRBV29-1	16	TRBJ2-6	-	-	CSVAGTVDSGANVLTF	TGCAGCGTCGCCGGGACGGTAGACTCTGGGGCCAACGTCCTGACTTTC
TRBV15	15	TRBJ2-3	-	-	CATSRDNTETDTQYF	TGTGCCACCAGCAGAGATAACACGGAGACAGATACGCAGTATTTT
TRBV6-5	15	TRBJ2-1	-	-	CASSSPGPYYNEQFF	TGTGCCAGCAGTTCGCCGGGACCCTACTACAATGAGCAGTTCTTC
TRBV3-1/TRBV3-2	13	TRBJ2-3	-	TRBD2	CASSPGTTLTQYF	TGTGCCAGCAGCCCGGGGACTACCCTTACGCAGTATTTT
TRBV29-1	12	TRBJ1-5	-	-	CSVEVNGQPQHF	TGCAGCGTTGAAGTGAATGGTCAGCCCCAGCATTTT
TRBV4-1	17	TRBJ1-4	-	TRBD1	CASSDRTGGSTNEKLFF	TGCGCCAGCAGCGACCGGACAGGGGGATCAACTAATGAAAAACTGTTTTTT
TRBV7-2	14	TRBJ2-7	-	-	CASRRGLDSYEQYF	TGTGCCAGCAGGCGGGGGCTAGACTCCTACGAGCAGTACTTC
TRBV28	15	TRBJ1-6	-	TRBD1	CASSFRDRAGSPLHF	TGTGCCAGCAGTTTCCGAGACAGGGCCGGTTCACCCCTCCACTTT
TRBV7-9	19	TRBJ1-4	once	-	CASSTSGNSPTTTNEKLFF	TGTGCCAGCAGCACATCTGGGAACTCCCCGACGACAACTAATGAAAAACTGTTTTTT
TRBV28	11	TRBJ2-7	-	-	CASSPNYEQYF	TGTGCCAGCAGTCCCAACTACGAGCAGTACTTC
TRBV14	16	TRBJ1-1	-	-	CASSRPDISMNTEAFF	TGTGCCAGCAGCCGCCCGGACATATCTATGAACACTGAAGCTTTCTTT
TRBV28	14	TRBJ2-7	-	TRBD2	CASSFSGNSYEQYF	TGTGCCAGCAGTTTTAGCGGGAACTCCTACGAGCAGTACTTC